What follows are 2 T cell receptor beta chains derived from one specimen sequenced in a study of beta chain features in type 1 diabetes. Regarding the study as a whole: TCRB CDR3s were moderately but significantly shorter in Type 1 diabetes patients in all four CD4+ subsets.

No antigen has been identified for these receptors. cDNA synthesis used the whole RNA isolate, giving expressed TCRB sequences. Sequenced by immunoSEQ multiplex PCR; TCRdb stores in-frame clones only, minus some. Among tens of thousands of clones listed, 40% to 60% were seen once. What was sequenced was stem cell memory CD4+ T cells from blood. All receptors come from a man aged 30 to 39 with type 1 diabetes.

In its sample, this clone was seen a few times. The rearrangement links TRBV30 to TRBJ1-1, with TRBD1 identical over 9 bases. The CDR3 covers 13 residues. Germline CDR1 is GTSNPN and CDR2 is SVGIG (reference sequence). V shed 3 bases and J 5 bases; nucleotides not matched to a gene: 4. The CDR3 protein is CAWRGQGGTEAFF. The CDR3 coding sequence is TGTGCCTGGAGGGGACAGGGAGGTACTGAAGCTTTCTTT.

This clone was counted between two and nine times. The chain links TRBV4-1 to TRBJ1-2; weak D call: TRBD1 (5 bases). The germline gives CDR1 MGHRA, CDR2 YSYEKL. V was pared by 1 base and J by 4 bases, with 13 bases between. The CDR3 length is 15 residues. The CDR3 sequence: CASSQASADIYGYTF. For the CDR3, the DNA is TGCGCCAGCAGCCAAGCCTCGGCGGACATCTATGGCTACACCTTC.